This T cell receptor (beta chain) was documented in a study of CD8+ T cells in alopecia areata. At the level of the study: Among treated patients, oral tofacitinib was administered at 5 to 10 mg twice daily. Tofacitinib therapy lasting 6 to 18 months was followed by 6 months off drug. Study-level findings and limits: For baseline CD8+ expansion, any link to response stays uncertain with one nonresponder.

Trimming removed 4 bases at V and 2 bases at J, with 9 bases between. The CDR3 runs 13 residues. Germline CDR1 SGHKS, CDR2 YYEKEE (reference sequence). A note on this clone: No antigen is known for it.

As for treatment: oral pan-JAK inhibitor, 5-10 mg twice daily. Peripheral blood samples and lesional scalp punch biopsies were obtained from alopecia areata patients. cDNA reverse transcribed from extracted RNA served as the sequencing template. Sequenced by immunoSEQ multiplex PCR; TCRdb stores in-frame clones only, minus some. The sample lists more than 100,000 clones, over 75% occurring once. V gene TRBV5-5 combines with J gene TRBJ2-5; D tentatively reads TRBD1 or TRBD2 (5 bases each). The sample here was CD8+ T cells sorted from blood, taken around week 31, from a patient treated with tofacitinib. The source is a human donor with alopecia areata. The CDR3 is CASSRGRQETQYF. As DNA, the CDR3 is TGTGCCAGCAGCCGGGGACGACAAGAGACCCAGTACTTC.